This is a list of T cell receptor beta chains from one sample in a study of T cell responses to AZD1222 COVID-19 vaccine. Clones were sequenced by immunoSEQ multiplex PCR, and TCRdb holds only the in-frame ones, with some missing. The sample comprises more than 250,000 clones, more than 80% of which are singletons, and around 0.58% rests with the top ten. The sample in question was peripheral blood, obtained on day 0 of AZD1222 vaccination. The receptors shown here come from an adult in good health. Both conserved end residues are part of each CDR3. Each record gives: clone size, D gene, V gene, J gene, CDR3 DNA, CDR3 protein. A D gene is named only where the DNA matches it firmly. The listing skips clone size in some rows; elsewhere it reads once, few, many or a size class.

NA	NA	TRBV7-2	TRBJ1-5	TGTGCCAGCAGCTTGGCACGCAGCCAGCCCCAGCATTTT	CASSLARSQPQHF
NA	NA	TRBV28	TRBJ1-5	TGTGCCAGCAGTTTATTGACGAGAATCACGAATCAGCCCCAGCATTTT	CASSLLTRITNQPQHF
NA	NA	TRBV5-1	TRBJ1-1	TGCGCCAGCAGCTGGGCCCCGGAGGCTGGTACTGAAGCTTTCTTT	CASSWAPEAGTEAFF
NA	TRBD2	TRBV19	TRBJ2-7	TGTGCCAGTAGTATGGACCTAGCGGTGGGCGACGAGCAGTACTTC	CASSMDLAVGDEQYF
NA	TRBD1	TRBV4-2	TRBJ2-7	TGTGCCAGCAGCCAAGGCCCGGGACAGGAGTACGAGCAGTACTTC	CASSQGPGQEYEQYF
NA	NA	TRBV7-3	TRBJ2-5	TGTGCCAGCAGCCGGGTAGGAGGGAGAATGGAGACCCAGTACTTC	CASSRVGGRMETQYF
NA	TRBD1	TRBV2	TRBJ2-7	TGTGCCAGCAGTGACGTGACAGGGGGCCTTTTCTCCTACGAGCAGTACTTC	CASSDVTGGLFSYEQYF
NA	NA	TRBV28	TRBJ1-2	TGTGCCAGCAGTTACAGGGCGTATGGCTACACCTTC	CASSYRAYGYTF
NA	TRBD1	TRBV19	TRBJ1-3	TGTGCCAGTAGTATGGACAGGTTCTCTGGAAACACCATATATTTT	CASSMDRFSGNTIYF
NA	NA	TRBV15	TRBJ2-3	TGTGCCACCAGCAGAGGAGGCGGGGCCACAGATACGCAGTATTTT	CATSRGGGATDTQYF
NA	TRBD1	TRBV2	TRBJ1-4	TGTGCCAGCAGGAGGACAGGGGGTAATGAAAAACTGTTTTTT	CASRRTGGNEKLFF
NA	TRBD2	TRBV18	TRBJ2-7	TGTGCCAGCTCACCATCGACTAGCGGGGTCTACGAGCAGTACTTC	CASSPSTSGVYEQYF
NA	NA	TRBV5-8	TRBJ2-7	TGTGCCAGCACGAGAAGCCACAAGAGCTCCTACGAGCAGTACTTC	CASTRSHKSSYEQYF
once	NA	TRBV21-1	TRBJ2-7	TGTGCCAGCAGCAAGACAGATAGCTCCTACGAGCAGTACTTC	CASSKTDSSYEQYF
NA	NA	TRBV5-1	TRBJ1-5	TGCGCCAGCAGCTTGGGTAGCGGCAGCAATCAGCCCCAGCATTTT	CASSLGSGSNQPQHF
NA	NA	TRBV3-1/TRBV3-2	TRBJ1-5	TGTGCCAGCAGCCGGACGGGTGGCAATCAGCCCCAGCATTTT	CASSRTGGNQPQHF
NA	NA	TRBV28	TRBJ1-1	TGTGCCACCTTTATCCCCGGGAGCACTGAAGCTTTCTTT	CATFIPGSTEAFF
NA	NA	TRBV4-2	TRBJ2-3	TGTGCCAGCAGCCAAAAACCAGGGACCTTGGATACGCAGTATTTT	CASSQKPGTLDTQYF
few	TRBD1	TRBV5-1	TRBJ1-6	TGCGCCAGCAGCCTAGGACAGGGGCGGTCACCCCTCCACTTT	CASSLGQGRSPLHF
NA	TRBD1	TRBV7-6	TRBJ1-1	TGTGCCAGCAGCTTGGAATTGGGACAGGGGAAAGCTTTCTTT	CASSLELGQGKAFF
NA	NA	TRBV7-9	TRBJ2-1	TGTGCCAGCAGCTTAGCGGGGGGGCAAAGTGAGCAGTTCTTC	CASSLAGGQSEQFF
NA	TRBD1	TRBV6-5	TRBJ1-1	TGTGCCAGCAGTTACGACGGACAGGGGATGAACACTGAAGCTTTCTTT	CASSYDGQGMNTEAFF
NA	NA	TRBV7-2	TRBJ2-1	TGTGCCAGCAGCCTAATGAGTTACGGGGGCAATGAGCAGTTCTTC	CASSLMSYGGNEQFF
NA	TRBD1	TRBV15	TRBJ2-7	TGTGCCACCAGCAGGACAGGGGGCTCGGGCGAGCAGTACTTC	CATSRTGGSGEQYF
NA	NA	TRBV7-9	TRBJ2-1	TGTGCCAGCAGCCCCAGCGGTCGGGGAGTGGGTGAGCAGTTCTTC	CASSPSGRGVGEQFF
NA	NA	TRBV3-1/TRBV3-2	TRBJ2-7	TGTGCCAGCAGCCAAGATCACCCGGGGCCCGTCAGCTCCTACGAGCAGTACTTC	CASSQDHPGPVSSYEQYF
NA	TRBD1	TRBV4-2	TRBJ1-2	TGTGCCAGCAGCCAAGATCTGCCGGACAGGGGGCGAAACTATGGCTACACCTTC	CASSQDLPDRGRNYGYTF
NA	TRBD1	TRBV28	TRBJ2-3	TGTGCCAGCACCCGTCTGCTACAGGGGGCGCGCCTATATACGCAGTATTTT	CASTRLLQGARLYTQYF
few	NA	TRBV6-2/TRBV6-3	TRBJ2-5	TGTGCCAGCAGTTACGGTGAGACCCAGTACTTC	CASSYGETQYF
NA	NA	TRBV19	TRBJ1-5	TGTGCCAGTAGTATAGCACCGCAAAATCAGCCCCAGCATTTT	CASSIAPQNQPQHF
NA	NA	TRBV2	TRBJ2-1	TGTGCCAGCAGTGACGTGGAGTCAGATGAGCAGTTCTTC	CASSDVESDEQFF
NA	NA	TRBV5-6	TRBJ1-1	TGTGCCAGCAGCTTGTGGAGGATGAACACTGAAGCTTTCTTT	CASSLWRMNTEAFF
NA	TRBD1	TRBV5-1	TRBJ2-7	TGCGCCAGCAGCTTCACAGGGGGCAGCGACGAGCAGTACTTC	CASSFTGGSDEQYF
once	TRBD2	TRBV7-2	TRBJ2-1	TGTGCCAGCAGCAGACCAGCGGGGGGTGCCGGCGATGAGCAGTTCTTC	CASSRPAGGAGDEQFF
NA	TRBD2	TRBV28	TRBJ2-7	TGTGCCAGCACGGGAGGGAGGTCGGTCGAGCAGTACTTC	CASTGGRSVEQYF
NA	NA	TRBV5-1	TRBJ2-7	TGCGCCAGCAGCTTGATGGGGGCTGACGAGCAGTACTTC	CASSLMGADEQYF
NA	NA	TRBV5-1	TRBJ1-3	TGCGCCAGCAGCCCACCGGGGTACTCTGGAAACACCATATATTTT	CASSPPGYSGNTIYF
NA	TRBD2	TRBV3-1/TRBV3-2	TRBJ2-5	TGTGCCAGCAGCCAACGGGGACTAGCGGGACACGGGACCCAGTACTTC	CASSQRGLAGHGTQYF
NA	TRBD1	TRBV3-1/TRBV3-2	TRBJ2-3	TGTGCCAGCAGCCAAACACTGACAGGGGGCCCAGATACGCAGTATTTT	CASSQTLTGGPDTQYF
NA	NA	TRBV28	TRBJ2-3	TGTGCCAGCAGTTTATGGAGGGCTAGCACAGATACGCAGTATTTT	CASSLWRASTDTQYF
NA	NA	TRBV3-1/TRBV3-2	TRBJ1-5	TGTGCCAGCAGCCAAGATCTTGGTGGTCAGCCCCAGCATTTT	CASSQDLGGQPQHF
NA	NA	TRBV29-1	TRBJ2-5	TGCAGCGTTAAAAGTACAGAGACCCAGTACTTC	CSVKSTETQYF
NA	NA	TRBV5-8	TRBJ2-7	TGTGCCAGCAGCCCCCGAAAGGTAGTATCCTACGAGCAGTACTTC	CASSPRKVVSYEQYF
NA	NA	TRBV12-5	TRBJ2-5	TGTGCTAGTGAAATGGGGGCGGGAGAGACCCAGTACTTC	CASEMGAGETQYF